This TCR beta chain was retrieved from a study of blood T cell repertoires in COVID-19. The V and J ends lost 2 bases and 6 bases respectively, with 13 bases between them. The CDR3 consists of 14 residues. Germline V gene data show CDR1 as LGHDT and CDR2 as YNNKEL (reference sequence). Profiling relied on immunoSEQ multiplex PCR, and the TCRdb table lists in-frame clones only, not all of them. This table has about 130,000 clones, 79% appearing once. This rearrangement joins TRBV3-1 (or the pseudogene TRBV3-2) to TRBJ1-1; D is perhaps TRBD1 (6 bases). The sequence derives from a man aged 35-49 years with active or convalescent COVID-19. Sequenced input: peripheral blood. DNA for the CDR3: TGTGCCAGCAGCCAACTCCAGGGGCCGGCTGAAGCTTTCTTT. Translation gives CASSQLQGPAEAFF.